Listed here are 22 T cell receptor beta chains from one sample, sequenced in a study of blood T cell repertoires in COVID-19. The method was immunoSEQ multiplex PCR; TCRdb's version includes in-frame clones alone and lacks a portion of them. The sample holds 150,000 to 200,000 clones; around 85% are singletons and the top ten take around 3.2%. Sequencing used peripheral blood. These receptors were obtained from a human donor with acute or convalescent COVID-19. The donor label of this sample is uncertain.

The CDR3 spells CASSQGALAGTTDTQYF. DNA of the CDR3: TGTGCCAGCAGCCAAGGGGCCCTAGCGGGGACCACAGATACGCAGTATTTT. The chain carries TRBV4-2 and TRBJ2-3; 9 bases align to TRBD2. After removal of 1 base from V and 2 bases from J, the junction contained 7 bases not matched to a gene. Per germline, CDR1 LGHNA and CDR2 YNFKEQ. The CDR3 is made up of 17 amino acids.

In DNA form, the CDR3 reads TGTGCCAGTAGACAGCTTAGCAATCAGCCCCAGCATTTT. Translated: CASRQLSNQPQHF. The chain employs TRBV19 and TRBJ1-5; D remains ambiguous. Germline CDR1 is LNHDA and CDR2 is SQIVND (reference sequence). V lost 6 bases and J lost 0, with 6 bases in between. The CDR3 runs to 13 residues. The complete variable domain, with remaining parts taken from reference TRBV19 and TRBJ1-5, reads DGGITQSPKYLFRKEGQNVTLSCEQNLNHDAMYWYRQDPGQGLRLIYYSQIVNDFQKGDIAEGYSVSREKKESFPLTVTSAQKNPTAFYLCASRQLSNQPQHFGDGTRLSIL.

For the CDR3, the DNA is TGTGCCAGCTCACGAAGTCACAACGGGGGGACTAACAATGAGCAGTTCTTC. It yields the protein CASSRSHNGGTNNEQFF. The rearrangement links TRBV18 to TRBJ2-1; TRBD2 matches 7 bases. The ends lost 4 bases at V and 5 bases at J; junction bases unmatched: 14. The CDR3 totals 17 residues. From germline, CDR1 is KGHSH and CDR2 LQKENI.

The chain joins TRBV7-3 to TRBJ2-3, with 10 bases lining up with TRBD2. This CDR3 is built from 21 residues. After removal of 1 base from V and 2 bases from J, the junction contained 18 bases not matched to a gene. Germline CDR1 is SGHTA and CDR2 is FQGTGA. The CDR3 loop reads CASSLRRLVGGLAGVTDTQYF. DNA for the CDR3: TGTGCCAGCAGCTTAAGGCGATTGGTTGGGGGCCTAGCGGGGGTCACAGATACGCAGTATTTT.

The CDR3 DNA is TGTGCCAGCAGCGGGGACTGGCCCACGGGAAACACCATATATTTT. This codes for CASSGDWPTGNTIYF. This chain connects TRBV9 to TRBJ1-3; the D gene is possibly TRBD1 (5 bases). Trimming stripped 3 bases from V and 4 bases from J, with 14 bases between. This CDR3 has 15 residues. CDR1 and CDR2 (germline): SGDLS, YYNGEE.

This chain connects TRBV10-3 to TRBJ1-1, with 9 bases identical to TRBD1. Trimming took 4 bases from V and 4 from J; bases not matched to a gene: 4. This CDR3 has 14 amino acids. From germline, CDR1 is ENHRY and CDR2 SYGVKD. This chain's CDR3 is CAISASTGGTEAFF. CDR3 coding DNA: TGTGCCATCAGTGCTTCGACAGGGGGCACTGAAGCTTTCTTT.

The genes are TRBV11-2 and TRBJ2-7; 11 nucleotides match TRBD1. The CDR3 has 15 residues. J was trimmed by 1 base and V by 5 bases; bases with no gene match: 4. Germline V CDR1 and CDR2: SGHAT, FQNNGV. DNA of the CDR3: TGTGCCAGCAGCCCCGGACAGGGGGCTTCCTACGAGCAGTACTTC. As protein: CASSPGQGASYEQYF. Complete variable domain (other parts from reference TRBV11-2 and TRBJ2-7): EAGVAQSPRYKIIEKRQSVAFWCNPISGHATLYWYQQILGQGPKLLIQFQNNGVVDDSQLPKDRFSAERLKGVDSTLKIQPAKLEDSAVYLCASSPGQGASYEQYFGPGTRLTVT.

The chain couples TRBV27 to TRBJ2-1; D is possibly TRBD1 (6 bases). This CDR3 has 15 amino acids. Between the trimmed V and J ends, which lost 4 bases and 1 base, there was a span of 11 bases. CDR1 MNHEY and CDR2 SMNVEV come from the germline V gene (reference sequence). The CDR3 DNA follows: TGTGCCAGCAGTTCAGGGGCACCTTCCTACAATGAGCAGTTCTTC. Protein sequence: CASSSGAPSYNEQFF.

The chain carries TRBV2 and TRBJ2-5; D might be TRBD2 (5 bases). The V end lost 4 bases, the J end lost 4 bases, and 10 bases lay between the germline ends. This CDR3 region has 13 residues. Germline CDR1 reads SNHLY; CDR2 reads FYNNEI. CDR3 region: CASSGTSRETQYF. CDR3 DNA sequence: TGTGCCAGCAGTGGGACTTCCAGAGAGACCCAGTACTTC. Using reference TRBV2 and TRBJ2-5 for the parts outside the CDR3, the full variable domain is EPEVTQTPSHQVTQMGQEVILRCVPISNHLYFYWYRQILGQKVEFLVSFYNNEISEKSEIFDDQFSVERPDGSNFTLKIRSTKLEDSAMYFCASSGTSRETQYFGPGTRLLVL.

This chain uses TRBV11-3 with TRBJ1-5; TRBD1 might be the D (6 bases). CDR1 is SGHNT, CDR2 YENEEA, per germline. V was cut by 5 bases and J by 3 bases, with 17 bases left in between. The CDR3 is 16 amino acids. The CDR3 DNA is TGTGCCAGCAGCCCTGGGGGGGGCGCGAACAATCAGCCCCAGCATTTT. Its translation is CASSPGGGANNQPQHF.

This clone has a handful of counts. The rearrangement joins TRBV5-1 to TRBJ1-1; 7 bases map to TRBD1. J gave up 5 bases and V 1 base, and 5 bases lay outside the gene matches. The CDR3 length is 14 residues. Germline values: CDR1 SGHRS, CDR2 YFSETQ. The CDR3 region is CASSLTGELTEAFF. In DNA form, the CDR3 reads TGCGCCAGCAGCTTGACAGGGGAGTTAACTGAAGCTTTCTTT.

This clone is a singleton in its sample. The rearrangement links TRBV6-2 or TRBV6-3 to TRBJ1-5, with D unresolved. Trimming cost V 2 bases and J 4 bases, with 12 bases left between them. CDR1 is MNHEY and CDR2 is SVGEGT in the germline V gene. There are 15 residues in the CDR3. Here the CDR3 DNA reads TGTGCCAGCAGTTACGTAGGACTATCGAATCAGCCCCAGCATTTT. This sequence encodes CASSYVGLSNQPQHF.

V gene TRBV4-3 combines with J gene TRBJ2-6; 9 bases are a match to TRBD1. Germline loops: CDR1 LGHNA, CDR2 YSLEER. Unmatched junction bases numbered 11, after V lost 1 base and J lost 7 bases. The CDR3 runs 18 residues. Here the CDR3 reads CASSQGLAGTGRANVLTF. CDR3 DNA sequence: TGCGCCAGCAGCCAAGGCTTGGCCGGGACAGGGCGTGCCAACGTCCTGACTTTC.

This clone was seen only once. The chain carries TRBV23-1 and TRBJ1-4, with no clear D. TRBV23-1 falls under the ORF class, with uncertain function. The ends were cut back, 4 bases at V and 0 bases at J, with 15 bases in the middle. The CDR3 has 17 amino acids. CDR3 residues: CASSRRPIVATNEKLFF. CDR3 DNA: TGCGCCAGCAGTCGGAGGCCGATCGTTGCAACTAATGAAAAACTGTTTTTT.

The chain uses TRBV14 and TRBJ2-6; 9 bases are a match to TRBD1. In germline, CDR1 is SGHDN, CDR2 FVKESK. CDR3 length: 17 residues. The V gene end was trimmed by 4 bases and the J gene end by 4 bases; junction bases not matched to a gene: 8. DNA for the CDR3: TGTGCCAGCAGCCGGTCCCGGGACAGGGTCGGGGCCAACGTCCTGACTTTC. Amino acid sequence: CASSRSRDRVGANVLTF.

V is TRBV28 and J is TRBJ2-3; 12 positions agree with TRBD2. Germline V gene data show CDR1 as MDHEN and CDR2 as SYDVKM. The length of the CDR3 is 14 residues. Trimming at V came to 5 bases and at J to 8 bases, leaving 5 bases not matched to a gene. CDR3 sequence reads: CASSLTSGGGTQYF. Written as DNA, the CDR3 is TGTGCCAGCAGTCTGACTAGCGGGGGAGGTACGCAGTATTTT. Full variable domain (rest looked up from reference TRBV28 and TRBJ2-3): DVKVTQSSRYLVKRTGEKVFLECVQDMDHENMFWYRQDPGLGLRLIYFSYDVKMKEKGDIPEGYSVSREKKERFSLILESASTNQTSMYLCASSLTSGGGTQYFGPGTRLTVL.

The chain combines TRBV18 with TRBJ1-1, with D perhaps matching TRBD1 (5 bases). The CDR3 runs to 16 residues. The V gene's germline CDR1 is KGHSH and CDR2 LQKENI. The V gene lost 6 bases and the J gene lost 1 base, with 18 bases spanning the gap. CDR3 coding DNA: TGTGCCAGCTCCCCCTGGAAGGGGCAAGGGAACACTGAAGCTTTCTTT. Encoded protein: CASSPWKGQGNTEAFF.

V and J are TRBV9 and TRBJ1-6, with TRBD1 matching 7 bases. After removal of 2 bases from V and 7 bases from J, the junction contained 9 bases not matched to a gene. Germline V lookup: CDR1 SGDLS, CDR2 YYNGEE. The CDR3 runs to 16 residues. DNA for the CDR3: TGTGCCAGCAGCGTGGAACCGACAGGGCGGAATTCACCCCTCCACTTT. It encodes CASSVEPTGRNSPLHF.

V usage is TRBV5-5 and J usage is TRBJ2-1; D possibly corresponds to TRBD1 (6 bases). Germline V CDR1 and CDR2: SGHKS, YYEKEE (reference sequence). This CDR3 comprises 17 residues. V lost 1 base to trimming and J lost 3 bases, with 17 bases between them. CDR3 DNA: TGTGCCAGCAGCTTGTCCCGTGGGGGCGGAAACTACAATGAGCAGTTCTTC. It specifies CASSLSRGGGNYNEQFF.

The rearrangement joins TRBV19 to TRBJ2-2, with 8 bases lining up with TRBD1. The V gene end was trimmed by 3 bases and the J gene end by 1 base; junction bases not matched to a gene: 4. The CDR3 length is 16 residues. Looked up from germline, CDR1 is LNHDA and CDR2 is SQIVND (reference sequence). CDR3 sequence reads: CASSIPGTGNTGELFF. In DNA form, the CDR3 reads TGTGCCAGTAGTATTCCGGGGACAGGGAACACCGGGGAGCTGTTTTTT. Supplemented by reference TRBV19 and TRBJ2-2, the full variable domain reads DGGITQSPKYLFRKEGQNVTLSCEQNLNHDAMYWYRQDPGQGLRLIYYSQIVNDFQKGDIAEGYSVSREKKESFPLTVTSAQKNPTAFYLCASSIPGTGNTGELFFGEGSRLTVL.

The chain uses TRBV29-1 and TRBJ2-3; 7 nucleotides agree with TRBD1. The J segment lost 2 bases and the V segment lost 6 bases, leaving 11 bases of the junction unmatched. This CDR3 comprises 15 residues. Germline assignment: CDR1 SQVTM and CDR2 ANQGSEA. The CDR3 region is CSVDNRDRSTDTQYF. The CDR3 bases are TGCAGCGTAGACAACCGGGACAGATCCACAGATACGCAGTATTTT.

CDR3 protein: CASSLERSNEKLFF. Here the CDR3 DNA reads TGTGCCAGTAGCTTAGAGAGGAGTAATGAAAAACTGTTTTTT. The chain is built from TRBV19 and TRBJ1-4; no firm D call. Per the germline V gene, CDR1 is LNHDA and CDR2 is SQIVND (reference sequence). CDR3 length equals 14 residues. Trimming left V 6 bases short and J 4 bases short, with 12 bases between.